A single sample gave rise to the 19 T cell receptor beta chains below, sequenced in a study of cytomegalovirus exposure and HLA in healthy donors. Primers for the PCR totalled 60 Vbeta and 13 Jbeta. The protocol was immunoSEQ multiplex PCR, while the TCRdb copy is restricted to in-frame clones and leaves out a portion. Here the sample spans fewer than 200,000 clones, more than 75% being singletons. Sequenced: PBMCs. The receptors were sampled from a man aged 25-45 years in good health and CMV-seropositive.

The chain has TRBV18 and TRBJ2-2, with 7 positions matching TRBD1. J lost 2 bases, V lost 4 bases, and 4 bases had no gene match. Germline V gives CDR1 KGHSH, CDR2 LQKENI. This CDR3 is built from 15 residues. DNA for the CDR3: TGTGCCAGCTCACGGACAGGCGATAACACCGGGGAGCTGTTTTTT. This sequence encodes CASSRTGDNTGELFF.

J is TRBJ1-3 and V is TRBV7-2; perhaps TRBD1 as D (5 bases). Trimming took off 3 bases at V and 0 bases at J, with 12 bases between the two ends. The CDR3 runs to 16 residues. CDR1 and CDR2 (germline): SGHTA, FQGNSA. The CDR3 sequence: CASSFGGTNSGNTIYF. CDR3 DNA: TGTGCCAGCAGCTTTGGAGGGACTAACTCTGGAAACACCATATATTTT.

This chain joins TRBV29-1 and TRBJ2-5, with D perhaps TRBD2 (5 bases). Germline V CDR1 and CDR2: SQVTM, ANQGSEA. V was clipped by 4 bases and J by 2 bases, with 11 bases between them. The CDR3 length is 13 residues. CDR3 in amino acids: CSVALSGQETQYF. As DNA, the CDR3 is TGCAGCGTTGCCCTTTCGGGACAAGAGACCCAGTACTTC. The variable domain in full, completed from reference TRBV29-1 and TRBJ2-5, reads SAVISQKPSRDICQRGTSLTIQCQVDSQVTMMFWYRQQPGQSLTLIATANQGSEATYESGFVIDKFPISRPNLTFSTLTVSNMSPEDSSIYLCSVALSGQETQYFGPGTRLLVL.

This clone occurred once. Written as DNA, the CDR3 is TGTGCCAGTAGTAAGAGGACAGCCGATCAGCCCCAGCATTTT. This translates into CASSKRTADQPQHF. The chain uses TRBV19 and TRBJ1-5, with D possibly matching TRBD1 (6 bases). CDR1 is LNHDA, CDR2 SQIVND, per germline (reference sequence). With 4 bases removed from V and 5 bases from J, the gap between germline ends came to 12 bases. This CDR3 is 14 amino acids long.

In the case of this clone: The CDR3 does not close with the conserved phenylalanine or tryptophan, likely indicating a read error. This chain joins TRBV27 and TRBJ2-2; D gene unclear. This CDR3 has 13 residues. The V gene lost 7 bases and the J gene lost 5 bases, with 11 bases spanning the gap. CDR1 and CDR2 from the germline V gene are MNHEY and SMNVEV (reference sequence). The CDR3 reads CASMRWATGELFS. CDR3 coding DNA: TGTGCCAGCATGCGGTGGGCTACCGGGGAGCTGTTTTCT.

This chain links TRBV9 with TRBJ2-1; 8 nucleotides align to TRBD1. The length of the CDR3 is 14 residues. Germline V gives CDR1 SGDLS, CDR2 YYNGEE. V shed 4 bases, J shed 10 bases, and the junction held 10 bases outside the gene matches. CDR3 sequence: CASSSMTGDREQFF. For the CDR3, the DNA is TGTGCCAGCAGCTCGATGACAGGGGATCGAGAGCAGTTCTTC.

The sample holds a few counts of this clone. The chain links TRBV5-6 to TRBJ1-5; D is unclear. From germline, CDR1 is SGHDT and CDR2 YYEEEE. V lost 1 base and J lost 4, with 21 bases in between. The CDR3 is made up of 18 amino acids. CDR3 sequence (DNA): TGTGCCAGCAGCTTGTCTTCGAAGGCTGAGCGGCGGAATCAGCCCCAGCATTTT. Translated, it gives CASSLSSKAERRNQPQHF.

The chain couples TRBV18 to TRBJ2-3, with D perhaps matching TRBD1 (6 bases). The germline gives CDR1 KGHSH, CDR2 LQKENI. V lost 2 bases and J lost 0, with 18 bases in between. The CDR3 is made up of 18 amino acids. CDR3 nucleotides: TGTGCCAGCTCACCATCCCCCTTTGGGGGCTCTAGCACAGATACGCAGTATTTT. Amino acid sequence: CASSPSPFGGSSTDTQYF.

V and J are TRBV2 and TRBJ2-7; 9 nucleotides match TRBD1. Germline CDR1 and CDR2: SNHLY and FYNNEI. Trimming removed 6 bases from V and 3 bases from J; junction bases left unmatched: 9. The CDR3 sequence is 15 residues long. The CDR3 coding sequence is TGTGCCAGCAGAGCCCGGGACAGGGTCTTCTACGAGCAGTACGTC. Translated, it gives CASRARDRVFYEQYV.

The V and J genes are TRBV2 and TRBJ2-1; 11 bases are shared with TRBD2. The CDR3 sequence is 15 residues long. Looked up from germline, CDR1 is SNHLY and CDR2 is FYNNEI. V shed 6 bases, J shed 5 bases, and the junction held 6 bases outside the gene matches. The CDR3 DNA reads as TGTGCCAGCAGAGTACTAGCGGGGGAGAACAATGAGCAGTTCTTC. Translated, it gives CASRVLAGENNEQFF.

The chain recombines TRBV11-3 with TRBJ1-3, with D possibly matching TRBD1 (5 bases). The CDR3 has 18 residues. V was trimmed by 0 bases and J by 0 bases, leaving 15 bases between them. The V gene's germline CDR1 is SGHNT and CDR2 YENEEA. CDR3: CASSLDRGWRISGNTIYF. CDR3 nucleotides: TGTGCCAGCAGCTTAGATCGGGGGTGGCGGATCTCTGGAAACACCATATATTTT.

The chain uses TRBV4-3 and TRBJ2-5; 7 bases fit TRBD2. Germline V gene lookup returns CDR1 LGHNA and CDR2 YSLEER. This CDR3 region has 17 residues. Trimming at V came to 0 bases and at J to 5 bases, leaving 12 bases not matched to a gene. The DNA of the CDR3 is TGCGCCAGCAGCCAAGATGTAGAACGGGGAGGGTTTGAGACCCAGTACTTC. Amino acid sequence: CASSQDVERGGFETQYF.

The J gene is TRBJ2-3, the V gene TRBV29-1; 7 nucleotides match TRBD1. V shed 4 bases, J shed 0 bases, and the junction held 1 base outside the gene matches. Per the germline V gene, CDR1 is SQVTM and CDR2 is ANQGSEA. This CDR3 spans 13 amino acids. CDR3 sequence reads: CSVVGGSTDTQYF. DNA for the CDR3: TGCAGCGTTGTAGGGGGCAGCACAGATACGCAGTATTTT.

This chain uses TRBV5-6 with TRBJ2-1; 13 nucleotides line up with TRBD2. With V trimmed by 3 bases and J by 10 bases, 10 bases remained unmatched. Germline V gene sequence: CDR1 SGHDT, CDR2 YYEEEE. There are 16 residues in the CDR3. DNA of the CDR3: TGTGCCAGCAGCTCCCCGACTAGCGGGAGGCCTTGGGAGCAGTTCTTC. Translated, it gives CASSSPTSGRPWEQFF. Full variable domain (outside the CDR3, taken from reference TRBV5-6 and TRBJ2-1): DAGVTQSPTHLIKTRGQQVTLRCSPKSGHDTVSWYQQALGQGPQFIFQYYEEEERQRGNFPDRFSGHQFPNYSSELNVNALLLGDSALYLCASSSPTSGRPWEQFFGPGTRLTVL.

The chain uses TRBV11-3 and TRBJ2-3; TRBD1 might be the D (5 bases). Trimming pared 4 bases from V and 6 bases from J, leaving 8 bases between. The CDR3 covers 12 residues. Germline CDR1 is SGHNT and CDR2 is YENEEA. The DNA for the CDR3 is TGTGCCAGCAGCTCAGGGTCCGATACGCAGTATTTT. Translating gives CASSSGSDTQYF.

The CDR3 nucleotides are TGTGCCGCTCACACAGGGTTGAGCGGGAGGGCCGCTTACAATGAGCAGTTCTTC. Translating gives CAAHTGLSGRAAYNEQFF. The gene calls are TRBV5-4 and TRBJ2-1; 10 bases agree with TRBD2. The length of the CDR3 is 18 residues. Trimming took 10 bases from V and 4 from J; bases not matched to a gene: 20. Germline assignment: CDR1 SGHNT and CDR2 YYREEE (reference sequence).

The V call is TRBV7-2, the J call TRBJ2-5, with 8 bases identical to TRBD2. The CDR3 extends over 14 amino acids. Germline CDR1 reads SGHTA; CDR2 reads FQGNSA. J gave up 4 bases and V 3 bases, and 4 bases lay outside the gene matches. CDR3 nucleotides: TGTGCCAGCAGCTTCACGGGAGGGCTAGAGACCCAGTACTTC. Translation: CASSFTGGLETQYF.

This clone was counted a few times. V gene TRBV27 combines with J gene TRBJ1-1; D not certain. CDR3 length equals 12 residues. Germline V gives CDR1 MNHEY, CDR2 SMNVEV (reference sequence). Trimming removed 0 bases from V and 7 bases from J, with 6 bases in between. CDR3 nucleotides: TGTGCCAGCAGTTTATCGAACGGTGAAGCTTTCTTT. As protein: CASSLSNGEAFF.

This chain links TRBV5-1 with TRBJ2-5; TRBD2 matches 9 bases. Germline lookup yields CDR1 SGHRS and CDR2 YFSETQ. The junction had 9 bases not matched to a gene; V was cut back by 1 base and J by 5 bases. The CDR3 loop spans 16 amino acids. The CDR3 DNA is TGCGCCAGCAGCTTGAATCCTAGCGGGATATCCGAGACCCAGTACTTC. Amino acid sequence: CASSLNPSGISETQYF.